This T cell receptor beta chain is drawn from a study of human T cells and chemical hapten exposure. Looking at the study overall: Patch testing placed 0.01% DPC on the upper back, with readings at 6 days.

Germline V lookup: CDR1 LNHDA, CDR2 SQIVND (reference sequence). This CDR3 has 13 residues. Trimming removed 5 bases from V and 4 bases from J, with 9 bases in between. Each CDR3 protein is one row after TCRdb ran MiXCR on the RACE reads. The table shows 95,000 to 100,000 distinct CDR3 sequences, with around an eighth occurring only once. The sample's time point: patch test 1, 2 weeks after DPC sensitization. The treatment denotes: therapeutic diphenylcyclopropenone sensitization with weekly scalp DPC. Unfractionated whole blood yielded total RNA. V and J are TRBV19 and TRBJ1-5; TRBD1 might be the D (5 bases). The sequencing here drew on whole blood, taken in connection with sensitization to the hapten diphenylcyclopropenone (DPC). The source is a woman aged 40 to 50 with alopecia areata. Some clones in this sample may be carry-over from other donors' samples. CDR3 amino acids: CASSAPGNQPQHF. The CDR3 nucleotides read TGTGCCAGTAGTGCCCCAGGGAATCAGCCCCAGCATTTT.